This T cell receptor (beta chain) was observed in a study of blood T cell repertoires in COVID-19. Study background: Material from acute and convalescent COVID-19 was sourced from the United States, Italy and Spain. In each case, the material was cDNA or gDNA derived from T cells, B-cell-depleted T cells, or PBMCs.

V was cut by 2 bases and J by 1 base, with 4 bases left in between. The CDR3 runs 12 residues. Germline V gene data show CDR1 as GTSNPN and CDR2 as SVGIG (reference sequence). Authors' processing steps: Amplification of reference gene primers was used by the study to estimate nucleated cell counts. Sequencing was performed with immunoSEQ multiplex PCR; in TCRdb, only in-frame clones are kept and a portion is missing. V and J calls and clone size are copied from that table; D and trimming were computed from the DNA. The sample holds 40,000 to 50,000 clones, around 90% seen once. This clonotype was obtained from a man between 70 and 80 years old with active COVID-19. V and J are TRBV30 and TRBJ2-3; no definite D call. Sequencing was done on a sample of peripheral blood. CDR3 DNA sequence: TGTGCCTGGAGTACAGGCACAGATACGCAGTATTTT. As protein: CAWSTGTDTQYF.